This passage covers 9 T cell receptor beta chains from one sample sequenced in a study of tumor and adjacent non-tumor tissue in lung cancer. This sample's RNA came from whole unsorted tissue. Three rounds of nested PCR, following a modified ARM-PCR protocol, produced the TCRbeta library. TCRdb redid the calling of the multiplex PCR reads with MiXCR, one entry per CDR3 protein. The repertoire holds 71,000 or so distinct CDR3 sequences, with roughly 80% as singletons. Sequences were obtained from lung tumor tissue. The receptors stem from a woman aged 45-59 years with non-small cell lung cancer.

For this clonotype: The junction does not match germline at one end; this may be a read error. The chain joins TRBV11-2 to TRBJ2-1, with 10 bases matching TRBD2. The germline CDR1 and CDR2 sequences are SGHAT and FQNNGV. The CDR3 sequence is 15 residues long. This CDR3 reads CASGFIAGGYNKQFF. CDR3 nucleotides: TGTGCCAGCGGCTTTATAGCGGGAGGATACAATAAGCAGTTCTTC.

By share of the sample, this clonotype is large. The chain links TRBV29-1 to TRBJ2-1; D remains ambiguous. Germline V CDR1 and CDR2: SQVTM, ANQGSEA. V lost 3 bases and J 5 bases, leaving 11 bases between the germline ends. This CDR3 contains 13 residues. This CDR3 reads CSVDRKGNNEQFF. As DNA, the CDR3 is TGCAGCGTTGATAGGAAGGGCAACAATGAGCAGTTCTTC.

Worth noting for this clonotype: Relative to the germline gene, one junction end is altered; a read error may explain this. The chain recombines TRBV29-1 with TRBJ2-7, with TRBD1 as a possible D gene (5 bases). The CDR3 totals 15 residues. Germline CDR1 reads SQVTM; CDR2 reads ANQGSEA. CDR3 protein: CSVVLGWGDSYEQYF. The DNA of the CDR3 is TGCAGCGTTGTTTTAGGTTGGGGCGACAGCTACGAGCAATACTTC.

This clonotype was observed at least ten times. The CDR3 ends on some other residue instead of the conserved phenylalanine or tryptophan, so this is likely a read error. This chain links TRBV6-5 with TRBJ1-6; TRBD1 might be the D (5 bases). Germline V gene sequence: CDR1 MNHEY, CDR2 SVGAGI. The V end lost 0 bases, the J end lost 5 bases, and 14 bases lay between the germline ends. The CDR3 spans 17 residues. CDR3 DNA sequence: TGTGCCAGCAGTTACTCCCTCTGGCAGGGAGATAATTCACCCCTCCACTCT. Amino acids: CASSYSLWQGDNSPLHS.

This clonotype has just one count. The conserved final phenylalanine or tryptophan is absent from the CDR3, which likely points to a read error. The V gene is TRBV24-1, the J gene TRBJ2-1; D gene unclear. The CDR3 extends over 11 amino acids. Germline V gives CDR1 KGHDR, CDR2 SFDVKD. V was trimmed by 9 bases and J by 5 bases, leaving 7 bases between them. In DNA form, the CDR3 reads TGTGCCACCCCGGGTAACAATGAGCAGTTCCTC. Its protein is CATPGNNEQFL.

This clonotype was detected once. No conserved phenylalanine or tryptophan ends this CDR3, so it is likely a read error. V is TRBV20-1 and J is TRBJ2-1, with 9 bases matching TRBD1. The CDR3 runs to 15 residues. Per germline, CDR1 DFQATT and CDR2 SNEGSKA (reference sequence). The DNA of the CDR3 is TGCAGTGTTAGATCGGGACAGGGCGGTTACAATGAGCAGTTCTCC. Amino acids: CSVRSGQGGYNEQFS.

This clonotype was detected a few times. A much larger clone differs by one base, so this may be a read error. The chain links TRBV28 to TRBJ2-1; no firm D call. CDR3 size: 15 residues. Deletions cut 4 bases from V and 9 bases from J, with 19 bases between. The germline CDR1 and CDR2 sequences are MDHEN and SYDVKM. The CDR3 sequence: CASSSKQELKLEQFF. The CDR3 bases are TGTGCCAGCAGTTCCAAGCAGGAGCTAAAGCTTGAGCAGTTCTTC.

This chain connects TRBV20-1 to TRBJ2-3, with 11 bases fitting TRBD2. V gave up 5 bases and J gave up 2 bases; unmatched junction bases: 21. The germline gives CDR1 DFQATT, CDR2 SNEGSKA (reference sequence). The CDR3 is made up of 20 amino acids. CDR3 residues: CSARGVLGLAALRATDTQYF. In DNA form, the CDR3 reads TGCAGTGCTCGAGGAGTGTTGGGACTAGCGGCCCTCCGGGCCACAGATACGCAGTATTTT.

This clonotype is a singleton in its sample. The CDR3 is CASSNGQTYNEQFF. The CDR3 DNA reads as TGTGCCAGCAGCAACGGGCAGACCTACAATGAGCAGTTCTTC. V gene TRBV6-5 combines with J gene TRBJ2-1; D is ambiguous. Per the germline V gene, CDR1 is MNHEY and CDR2 is SVGAGI. The CDR3 is 14 amino acids. The V end was cut by 6 bases, the J end by 2 bases, with 11 bases between.